This T cell receptor beta chain was found in a study of response to subunit inactivated influenza vaccine. The study's findings and limits: The authors put forward the suggestion that each seasonal influenza vaccination may bring in only a limited number of new T cells.

In this sample, this clonotype turned up a few times. Its specificity is unknown. V lost 0 bases, J lost 1 base, and 2 bases stayed unmatched. The CDR3 length is 16 residues. Germline lookup yields CDR1 KGHDR and CDR2 SFDVKD. TCRdb re-called the RT-PCR reads through MiXCR, storing one row per CDR3 protein. The repertoire holds hundreds of thousands of distinct CDR3 sequences, with approximately 15% as singletons. This receptor was identified in a man aged 50-59 years who received an inactivated influenza vaccine. The V call is TRBV24-1, the J call TRBJ2-3, with TRBD2 matching over 8 bases. Sequenced here: PBMCs from blood, sampled roughly 15 days before vaccination. CDR3 in DNA: TGTGCCACCAGTGATTTGGTCGGGAGGGGCACAGATACGCAGTATTTT. Protein: CATSDLVGRGTDTQYF.